Below, 24 T cell receptor beta chains from the same sample are listed, as sequenced in a study of CD8 T cells in Susac syndrome. When the RNA was reverse transcribed, random hexamers were used with an input of about 0.5 to 1 ug. TCRdb independently ran MiXCR on the immunoSEQ multiplex PCR reads; one entry per CDR3 protein. The data contain about 300,000 distinct CDR3 sequences, 85% of them singletons. What was sequenced was CD8+ T cells from PBMCs. The receptors originated from a human donor with multiple sclerosis.

The rearrangement links TRBV4-3 to TRBJ1-4; the D gene is possibly TRBD1 (6 bases). Deletions cut 0 bases from V and 5 bases from J, with 19 bases between. In germline, CDR1 is LGHNA, CDR2 YSLEER. The CDR3 runs 18 residues. DNA of the CDR3: TGCGCCAGCAGCCAAGAAGGGGGGCATCGATCGTGGAATGAAAAACTGTTTTTT. The encoded protein is CASSQEGGHRSWNEKLFF.

The chain combines TRBV12-3 or TRBV12-4 with TRBJ1-3, with a weak D call TRBD1 (6 bases). The length of the CDR3 is 15 residues. V was shortened by 6 bases and J by 2 bases, with 14 bases between the two germline ends. The CDR3 region has the DNA TGTGCCAGCAGCCATAGACAGGTCCCTGGAAACACCATATATTTT. As protein: CASSHRQVPGNTIYF.

This clonotype occurred once. The genes are TRBV4-3 and TRBJ2-5; perhaps TRBD2 as D (6 bases). The CDR3 is made up of 14 amino acids. V lost 3 bases and J 4 bases, leaving 12 bases between the germline ends. In germline, CDR1 is LGHNA, CDR2 YSLEER. The CDR3 sequence: CASSQGGGAETQYF. DNA for the CDR3: TGCGCCAGCAGCCAGGGCGGAGGGGCAGAGACCCAGTACTTC.

This chain joins TRBV5-4 and TRBJ2-7; 7 positions match TRBD1. Germline V gene data show CDR1 as SGHNT and CDR2 as YYREEE (reference sequence). This CDR3 is 15 amino acids long. V gave up 0 bases and J gave up 3 bases; unmatched junction bases: 6. As DNA, the CDR3 is TGTGCCAGCAGCTTGGGTCGGACAGGAAACTACGAGCAGTACTTC. Translating it yields CASSLGRTGNYEQYF.

The chain carries TRBV29-1 and TRBJ2-1; D possibly matches TRBD1 or TRBD2 (6 bases each). V lost 4 bases to trimming and J lost 3 bases, with 19 bases between them. The CDR3 extends over 16 amino acids. Per the germline V gene, CDR1 is SQVTM and CDR2 is ANQGSEA. The CDR3 sequence is CSVASPLGGYYNEQFF. Written as DNA, the CDR3 is TGCAGCGTTGCCTCTCCACTAGGGGGGTACTACAATGAGCAGTTCTTC.

V and J are TRBV2 and TRBJ2-2; possible D gene TRBD2, 5 bases. The CDR3 is 15 residues long. Trimming shortened V by 7 bases and J by 2 bases, and 14 bases separated the two germline ends. The germline V gene has CDR1 SNHLY and CDR2 FYNNEI. CDR3 residues: CASTSWRINTGELFF. CDR3 nucleotides: TGTGCCAGCACCTCATGGAGGATAAACACCGGGGAGCTGTTTTTT.

The genes are TRBV4-1 and TRBJ1-5, with TRBD1 as a possible D gene (6 bases). Looked up from germline, CDR1 is MGHRA and CDR2 is YSYEKL. The CDR3 is 18 amino acids. Trimming took off 3 bases at V and 5 bases at J, with 23 bases between the two ends. In DNA form, the CDR3 reads TGCGCCAGCAGCCACACCTGGGGGGAGGGGGGCTCAGATCAGCCCCAGCATTTT. It specifies CASSHTWGEGGSDQPQHF.

This clonotype appeared a few times. The rearrangement uses TRBV28 and TRBJ2-7; 11 positions match TRBD2. V shed 6 bases and J 4 bases; nucleotides not matched to a gene: 11. The CDR3 is 16 residues long. Germline V CDR1 and CDR2: MDHEN, SYDVKM. CDR3 sequence: CASRPLTSGGFYEQYF. DNA of the CDR3: TGTGCCAGCAGGCCCCTTACTAGCGGGGGATTTTACGAGCAGTACTTC.

The V call is TRBV7-2, the J call TRBJ2-7, with D perhaps matching TRBD2 (7 bases). CDR3 size: 15 residues. Germline CDR1 and CDR2: SGHTA and FQGNSA. Between the trimmed V and J ends, which lost 5 bases and 3 bases, there was a span of 17 bases. The CDR3 protein is CASSPKGGKGYEQYF. Written as DNA, the CDR3 is TGTGCCAGCAGCCCCAAGGGGGGGAAAGGCTACGAGCAGTACTTC.

The rearrangement links TRBV30 to TRBJ2-2, with D uncertain. The germline V gene has CDR1 GTSNPN and CDR2 SVGIG (reference sequence). V lost 0 bases and J lost 7, with 9 bases in between. The CDR3 loop spans 13 amino acids. The CDR3 coding sequence is TGTGCCTGGAGTGTATCAGTTAACGGGGAGCTGTTTTTT. Translation gives CAWSVSVNGELFF.

The rearrangement uses TRBV9 and TRBJ2-1, with D unresolved. V lost 3 bases, J lost 3 bases, and 13 bases lay in between. Germline CDR1 SGDLS, CDR2 YYNGEE. This CDR3 spans 15 amino acids. The CDR3 region is CASSDLSPGYNEQFF. As DNA, the CDR3 is TGTGCCAGCAGCGACCTCTCCCCGGGCTACAATGAGCAGTTCTTC. Complete variable domain (other parts from reference TRBV9 and TRBJ2-1): DSGVTQTPKHLITATGQRVTLRCSPRSGDLSVYWYQQSLDQGLQFLIQYYNGEERAKGNILERFSAQQFPDLHSELNLSSLELGDSALYFCASSDLSPGYNEQFFGPGTRLTVL.

The rearrangement joins TRBV28 to TRBJ2-7; D assignment may be TRBD1 or TRBD2 (5 bases each). V lost 6 bases, J lost 0 bases, and 6 bases lay in between. CDR1 and CDR2 (germline): MDHEN, SYDVKM. CDR3 size: 12 residues. The CDR3 is CASRGVSYEQYF. The CDR3 DNA reads TGTGCCAGCAGGGGGGTCTCCTACGAGCAGTACTTC.

The J gene is TRBJ2-1, the V gene TRBV2; D is ambiguous. The CDR3 covers 15 residues. Germline CDR1 and CDR2: SNHLY and FYNNEI. Trimming shortened V by 4 bases and J by 0 bases, and 10 bases separated the two germline ends. The CDR3 nucleotides read TGTGCCAGCAGTGGGGATATGAGCTCCTACAATGAGCAGTTCTTC. Protein sequence: CASSGDMSSYNEQFF.

This rearrangement joins TRBV14 to TRBJ2-6; maybe TRBD2 (5 bases). The length of the CDR3 is 18 residues. The germline V gene has CDR1 SGHDN and CDR2 FVKESK. Trimming took off 0 bases at V and 0 bases at J, with 12 bases between the two ends. The CDR3 loop is CASSQDWTVSSGANVLTF. DNA of the CDR3: TGTGCCAGCAGCCAAGATTGGACTGTAAGCTCTGGGGCCAACGTCCTGACTTTC.

The chain links TRBV5-6 to TRBJ2-2; 9 positions match TRBD1. Germline values: CDR1 SGHDT, CDR2 YYEEEE. Germline trimming cut 5 bases from V and 4 bases from J; bases unmatched to any gene: 3. This CDR3 region has 14 residues. The CDR3 region has the DNA TGTGCCAGCAGTCAGACAGGGGGCACCGGGGAGCTGTTTTTT. This gives the protein CASSQTGGTGELFF.

This chain uses TRBV15 with TRBJ2-7, with D possibly being TRBD2 (6 bases). V shed 8 bases and J shed 0 bases, with 11 bases lying between them. The CDR3 covers 13 residues. Germline V gives CDR1 LNHNV, CDR2 YYDKDF (reference sequence). The CDR3 loop is CATGRESSYEQYF. The DNA for the CDR3 is TGTGCCACCGGTCGGGAGAGCTCCTACGAGCAGTACTTC.

The gene calls are TRBV19 and TRBJ1-5; D perhaps matches TRBD1 (6 bases). Between the trimmed V and J ends, which lost 3 bases and 7 bases, there was a span of 13 bases. CDR1 is LNHDA, CDR2 SQIVND, per germline (reference sequence). CDR3 length: 14 residues. CDR3: CASSITGSGQPQHF. The CDR3 coding sequence is TGTGCCAGTAGTATCACAGGGTCGGGGCAGCCCCAGCATTTT.

The genes are TRBV13 and TRBJ1-1; D unresolved. Trimming took off 0 bases at V and 3 bases at J, with 11 bases between the two ends. Germline V gene lookup returns CDR1 PRHDT and CDR2 FYEKMQ (reference sequence). The CDR3 contains 15 residues. Here the CDR3 DNA reads TGTGCCAGCAGCTTAGGCCTACAAGGGCACACTGAAGCTTTCTTT. This translates into CASSLGLQGHTEAFF.

The rearrangement joins TRBV28 to TRBJ1-1, with D uncertain. The CDR3 spans 14 residues. V was cut by 3 bases and J by 0 bases, with 8 bases left in between. Germline V gene sequence: CDR1 MDHEN, CDR2 SYDVKM. The CDR3 protein is CASSFFQVNTEAFF. Written as DNA, the CDR3 is TGTGCCAGCAGTTTCTTTCAGGTGAACACTGAAGCTTTCTTT.

The rearrangement joins TRBV29-1 to TRBJ2-7, with 7 bases identical to TRBD1. CDR3 length: 14 amino acids. Germline V gene sequence: CDR1 SQVTM, CDR2 ANQGSEA. V lost 2 bases, J lost 4 bases, and 8 bases stayed unmatched. CDR3: CSVETGTDFYEQYF. In nucleotides, the CDR3 is TGCAGCGTTGAAACCGGGACAGACTTTTACGAGCAGTACTTC.

The chain carries TRBV2 and TRBJ1-3, with D unresolved. Germline CDR1 and CDR2: SNHLY and FYNNEI. This CDR3 spans 11 amino acids. Trimming pared 7 bases from V and 4 bases from J, leaving 5 bases between. Here the CDR3 reads CASIEGNTIYF. The CDR3 DNA follows: TGTGCCAGCATAGAAGGAAACACCATATATTTT.

This chain connects TRBV27 to TRBJ2-5, with TRBD2 matching 13 bases. Losses at the gene ends were 4 bases for V and 5 bases for J; bases not matched to a gene: 1. The CDR3 extends over 14 amino acids. CDR1 is MNHEY and CDR2 is SMNVEV in the germline V gene (reference sequence). CDR3 amino acids: CASSWTSGSETQYF. CDR3 sequence (DNA): TGTGCCAGCAGTTGGACTAGCGGGAGCGAGACCCAGTACTTC.

The chain joins TRBV6-1 to TRBJ1-2, with TRBD1 as a possible D gene (5 bases). The CDR3 runs to 13 residues. CDR1 and CDR2 from the germline V gene are MNHNS and SASEGT. V shed 6 bases and J shed 8 bases, with 16 bases lying between them. The CDR3 DNA sequence: TGTGCCAGCAGGGACATTGAAGGTAGCGGCTACACCTTC. It codes for CASRDIEGSGYTF.

The chain links TRBV20-1 to TRBJ2-7; 13 positions agree with TRBD2. Per the germline V gene, CDR1 is DFQATT and CDR2 is SNEGSKA (reference sequence). This CDR3 spans 13 amino acids. CDR3 DNA sequence: TGCAGCGGGACTAGCGGGGTCTCCTACGAGCAGTACTTC. This encodes CSGTSGVSYEQYF.